This paragraph covers one TCR beta chain sequence. The antigen remains unidentified. The sample is drawn from a study of graft-versus-host responses after intestinal transplantation. Study in general: Recipients got multivisceral, liver-intestinal, or isolated intestinal transplants. Among the recipients, all got anti-thymocyte globulin induction and then tacrolimus and steroids for approximately 3 years. Findings and limits, study-wide: Early after transplant, HvG clones declined as circulating GvH clones peaked.

Using immunoSEQ multiplex PCR, the repertoire was profiled, and TCRdb retains in-frame clones only, with some absent. The sample shows about 45,000 clones, 91% of them seen only once. The V end lost 0 bases, the J end lost 5 bases, and 14 bases lay between the germline ends. The CDR3 spans 15 residues. Germline CDR1 and CDR2: SGDLS and YYNGEE. The TCR was taken from a human patient who received an intestinal transplant, so some T cells may come from the graft donor. The sample consisted of PBMCs, taken 524 days after transplant. The chain has TRBV9 and TRBJ2-5, with D perhaps TRBD1 (6 bases). CDR3 sequence: CASSVDGQIRETQYF. CDR3 bases: TGTGCCAGCAGCGTAGACGGACAGATTAGGGAGACCCAGTACTTC.